The rows below give T cell receptor beta chains drawn from one sample of a study of blood T cells in healthy people across ages. From the 5' RACE reads, TCRdb called clonotypes with MiXCR, one entry per CDR3 protein. This repertoire shows roughly 1.6 million distinct CDR3 sequences, around 36% found once; its top ten account for roughly 10%. The sample comprised blood. Receptors originate from a woman aged 25 to 45 in good health. Both conserved end residues are part of each CDR3. Fields, in order: D gene, V gene, J gene, clone size, CDR3 protein, CDR3 DNA. The D gene is left open where the match is weak. Clone size is given for some rows only: seen once, a few or many times, or a class if the clone is expanded.

D gene: TRBD2
V gene: TRBV11-3
J gene: TRBJ2-1
clone size: many
CDR3 protein: CASSLNSGGNEQFF
CDR3 DNA: TGTGCCAGCAGCTTGAATAGCGGGGGCAATGAGCAGTTCTTC

D gene: -
V gene: TRBV20-1
J gene: TRBJ1-2
clone size: few
CDR3 protein: CSAAQSTGLVVYGYTF
CDR3 DNA: TGCAGTGCTGCTCAATCGACGGGTTTAGTGGTCTATGGCTACACCTTC

D gene: -
V gene: TRBV6-1
J gene: TRBJ2-7
clone size: -
CDR3 protein: CASSELMRVRSYEQYF
CDR3 DNA: TGTGCCAGCAGTGAATTGATGAGAGTAAGGTCCTACGAGCAGTACTTC

D gene: -
V gene: TRBV5-8
J gene: TRBJ1-2
clone size: -
CDR3 protein: CASSFAGEGYTF
CDR3 DNA: TGTGCCAGCAGCTTTGCAGGGGAGGGCTACACCTTC

D gene: -
V gene: TRBV9
J gene: TRBJ2-5
clone size: many
CDR3 protein: CASSVSGGRKETQYF
CDR3 DNA: TGTGCCAGCAGCGTTTCCGGGGGGCGTAAAGAGACCCAGTACTTC

D gene: -
V gene: TRBV25-1
J gene: TRBJ1-2
clone size: -
CDR3 protein: CAGSESAGNGYTF
CDR3 DNA: TGTGCCGGCAGTGAATCGGCAGGGAATGGCTACACCTTC

D gene: TRBD1
V gene: TRBV28
J gene: TRBJ1-6
clone size: -
CDR3 protein: CASRAAIFRGTYNSPLHF
CDR3 DNA: TGTGCCAGCAGGGCCGCAATATTCAGGGGGACCTATAATTCACCCCTCCACTTT

D gene: -
V gene: TRBV12-3/TRBV12-4
J gene: TRBJ2-7
clone size: -
CDR3 protein: CASSLDVQGEPSSYEQYF
CDR3 DNA: TGTGCCAGCAGTTTAGATGTGCAGGGCGAACCGAGCTCCTACGAGCAGTACTTC

D gene: TRBD1
V gene: TRBV6-1
J gene: TRBJ1-5
clone size: few
CDR3 protein: CASSEARRQGTQPQHF
CDR3 DNA: TGTGCCAGCAGTGAAGCGAGGAGACAGGGGACTCAGCCCCAGCATTTT

D gene: TRBD1
V gene: TRBV15
J gene: TRBJ1-5
clone size: few
CDR3 protein: CATSSSILGGLDQPQHF
CDR3 DNA: TGTGCCACCAGCAGCTCCATTTTAGGGGGCTTAGATCAGCCCCAGCATTTT

D gene: -
V gene: TRBV2
J gene: TRBJ1-2
clone size: once
CDR3 protein: CASSDGVTLGNGYTF
CDR3 DNA: TGTGCCAGCAGTGACGGGGTGACCTTGGGGAATGGCTACACCTTC

D gene: TRBD2
V gene: TRBV3-1
J gene: TRBJ2-7
clone size: few
CDR3 protein: CASSGVGTSGGAYEQYF
CDR3 DNA: TGTGCCAGCAGCGGAGTCGGGACTAGCGGGGGCGCTTACGAGCAGTACTTC

D gene: TRBD1
V gene: TRBV4-1
J gene: TRBJ2-3
clone size: -
CDR3 protein: CASSQASTGLAEDTQYF
CDR3 DNA: TGCGCCAGCAGCCAAGCTTCGACAGGGTTGGCCGAAGATACGCAGTATTTT

D gene: TRBD2
V gene: TRBV10-2
J gene: TRBJ2-7
clone size: -
CDR3 protein: CASSEGTSGEQYF
CDR3 DNA: TGCGCCAGCAGTGAAGGGACTAGCGGTGAGCAGTACTTC

D gene: TRBD2
V gene: TRBV20-1
J gene: TRBJ2-3
clone size: few
CDR3 protein: CSAGLADLHHTDTQYF
CDR3 DNA: TGCAGTGCTGGGCTAGCGGATCTGCATCACACAGATACGCAGTATTTT

D gene: -
V gene: TRBV27
J gene: TRBJ1-2
clone size: -
CDR3 protein: CASSFRRASYGYTF
CDR3 DNA: TGTGCCAGCAGTTTTCGCCGTGCCTCCTATGGCTACACCTTC

D gene: -
V gene: TRBV10-3
J gene: TRBJ2-7
clone size: few
CDR3 protein: CAIRVAAGEEQYF
CDR3 DNA: TGTGCCATCAGGGTAGCGGCCGGGGAAGAGCAGTACTTC

D gene: TRBD2
V gene: TRBV4-2
J gene: TRBJ2-3
clone size: -
CDR3 protein: CASSQTPGLASDTQYF
CDR3 DNA: TGTGCCAGCAGCCAAACCCCGGGACTAGCCTCAGATACGCAGTATTTT

D gene: -
V gene: TRBV9
J gene: TRBJ2-3
clone size: many
CDR3 protein: CASSVGGSADTQYF
CDR3 DNA: TGTGCCAGCAGCGTAGGGGGATCAGCAGATACGCAGTATTTT

D gene: -
V gene: TRBV27
J gene: TRBJ1-4
clone size: -
CDR3 protein: CASSLGRYNEKLFF
CDR3 DNA: TGTGCCAGCAGTCTAGGGAGGTATAATGAAAAACTGTTTTTT

D gene: TRBD2
V gene: TRBV5-1
J gene: TRBJ2-2
clone size: -
CDR3 protein: CASRAGAGTGELFF
CDR3 DNA: TGCGCCAGCAGAGCGGGGGCCGGCACCGGGGAGCTGTTTTTT

D gene: TRBD2
V gene: TRBV7-2
J gene: TRBJ2-7
clone size: few
CDR3 protein: CASSLVVAGGYEQYF
CDR3 DNA: TGTGCCAGCAGCTTAGTCGTAGCGGGAGGGTACGAGCAGTACTTC

D gene: -
V gene: TRBV29-1
J gene: TRBJ2-7
clone size: -
CDR3 protein: CSVEGVGRPFEQYF
CDR3 DNA: TGCAGCGTTGAAGGGGTGGGAAGGCCGTTCGAGCAGTACTTC

D gene: TRBD2
V gene: TRBV27
J gene: TRBJ2-6
clone size: -
CDR3 protein: CASSLGTSGGYSGANVLTF
CDR3 DNA: TGTGCCAGCAGTTTAGGGACTAGCGGGGGGTACTCTGGGGCCAACGTCCTGACTTTC

D gene: -
V gene: TRBV7-3
J gene: TRBJ2-3
clone size: -
CDR3 protein: CASSPSGDADTQYF
CDR3 DNA: TGTGCCAGCAGCCCATCGGGGGACGCAGATACGCAGTATTTT

D gene: -
V gene: TRBV12-3/TRBV12-4
J gene: TRBJ2-3
clone size: -
CDR3 protein: CASSTVGGGTDTQYF
CDR3 DNA: TGTGCCAGCAGTACCGTAGGGGGGGGCACAGATACGCAGTATTTT

D gene: -
V gene: TRBV7-3
J gene: TRBJ2-5
clone size: few
CDR3 protein: CASSLNGQGSETQYF
CDR3 DNA: TGTGCCAGCAGCTTAAACGGGCAGGGTAGTGAGACCCAGTACTTC

D gene: -
V gene: TRBV7-2
J gene: TRBJ1-1
clone size: -
CDR3 protein: CASSLVKSTEAFF
CDR3 DNA: TGTGCCAGCAGCTTAGTGAAGAGCACTGAAGCTTTCTTT

D gene: -
V gene: TRBV7-2
J gene: TRBJ2-3
clone size: -
CDR3 protein: CASSLVAGLGDTQYF
CDR3 DNA: TGTGCCAGCAGCTTAGTGGCGGGGCTTGGGGATACGCAGTATTTT

D gene: TRBD2
V gene: TRBV5-1
J gene: TRBJ2-7
clone size: few
CDR3 protein: CASSGELAGASSYEQYF
CDR3 DNA: TGCGCCAGCAGCGGGGAGCTGGCGGGAGCCTCCTCCTACGAGCAGTACTTC

D gene: -
V gene: TRBV5-1
J gene: TRBJ2-7
clone size: -
CDR3 protein: CASITGTPPYEQYF
CDR3 DNA: TGCGCCAGTATCACCGGGACTCCCCCCTACGAGCAGTACTTC

D gene: -
V gene: TRBV6-4
J gene: TRBJ2-5
clone size: -
CDR3 protein: CASSESEGETQYF
CDR3 DNA: TGTGCCAGCAGTGAATCCGAGGGGGAGACCCAGTACTTC

D gene: TRBD2
V gene: TRBV6-1
J gene: TRBJ2-1
clone size: -
CDR3 protein: CASVELAGYNEQFF
CDR3 DNA: TGTGCCAGCGTCGAGCTAGCGGGTTACAATGAGCAGTTCTTC

D gene: -
V gene: TRBV5-1
J gene: TRBJ1-6
clone size: -
CDR3 protein: CAGSSAGLNSPLHF
CDR3 DNA: TGCGCCGGCAGCTCTGCGGGGTTAAATTCACCCCTCCACTTT

D gene: -
V gene: TRBV28
J gene: TRBJ2-6
clone size: -
CDR3 protein: CASSPTAPGANVLTF
CDR3 DNA: TGTGCCAGCAGTCCTACCGCTCCTGGGGCCAACGTCCTGACTTTC

D gene: TRBD2
V gene: TRBV20-1
J gene: TRBJ2-3
clone size: -
CDR3 protein: CSARASGGVSTDTQYF
CDR3 DNA: TGCAGTGCTAGGGCTAGCGGGGGGGTGAGCACAGATACGCAGTATTTT

D gene: -
V gene: TRBV29-1
J gene: TRBJ2-3
clone size: many
CDR3 protein: CSVVGPDTDTQYF
CDR3 DNA: TGCAGCGTTGTGGGACCTGACACAGATACGCAGTATTTT

D gene: -
V gene: TRBV6-5
J gene: TRBJ1-6
clone size: -
CDR3 protein: CASSSRPVRSYNSPLHF
CDR3 DNA: TGTGCCAGCAGTTCCCGGCCGGTTCGCTCCTATAATTCACCCCTCCACTTT

D gene: -
V gene: TRBV29-1
J gene: TRBJ2-5
clone size: -
CDR3 protein: CSAGSAETQYF
CDR3 DNA: TGCAGCGCTGGCTCGGCTGAGACCCAGTACTTC

D gene: -
V gene: TRBV20-1
J gene: TRBJ1-2
clone size: few
CDR3 protein: CSARDKWGLNGYTF
CDR3 DNA: TGCAGTGCTAGAGATAAGTGGGGGCTAAATGGCTACACCTTC

D gene: -
V gene: TRBV7-9
J gene: TRBJ1-5
clone size: -
CDR3 protein: CAGSPSEWDQPQHF
CDR3 DNA: TGTGCCGGCAGCCCCTCCGAATGGGATCAGCCCCAGCATTTT

D gene: -
V gene: TRBV18
J gene: TRBJ1-5
clone size: -
CDR3 protein: CASSPFGGRDQPQHF
CDR3 DNA: TGTGCCAGCTCACCCTTCGGGGGGCGGGATCAGCCCCAGCATTTT

D gene: TRBD2
V gene: TRBV12-3/TRBV12-4
J gene: TRBJ2-7
clone size: -
CDR3 protein: CASSLSGKIPYEQYF
CDR3 DNA: TGTGCCAGCAGTTTAAGCGGGAAGATTCCCTACGAGCAGTACTTC

D gene: -
V gene: TRBV20-1
J gene: TRBJ2-7
clone size: few
CDR3 protein: CSAPRAGRSGEQYF
CDR3 DNA: TGCAGTGCCCCGAGGGCGGGCCGTTCGGGCGAGCAGTACTTC

D gene: -
V gene: TRBV10-3
J gene: TRBJ1-5
clone size: many
CDR3 protein: CAIAVDSNQPQHF
CDR3 DNA: TGTGCCATCGCGGTCGATAGCAATCAGCCCCAGCATTTT